This T cell receptor (beta chain) comes out of a study of immune heterogeneity within non-small cell lung tumors. Study-wide background: There was 1 tumor not otherwise specified, along with approximately 9 non-squamous carcinomas and a few squamous cell carcinomas.

The authors amplified TCR beta CDR3 by multiplex PCR with 32 V and 13 J primers. Each CDR3 protein gets one entry after TCRdb re-called the multiplex PCR reads with MiXCR. Of 30,000 to 40,000 distinct CDR3 sequences detected, around 28% appear once; the ten largest clones hold 4%. Template input, which was bulk tumor genomic DNA, totaled about 630 ng per sample. From each primary tumor, several far-apart biopsies were obtained during surgery. Curative surgical treatment was performed in patients who had newly diagnosed, untreated non-small cell lung cancer. The study, taken as a whole, reports: A moderate but significant correlation was found, linking local T-cell clonality with local tumor mutational burden (R around 0.3). Identical dominant CDR3 beta clonotypes showed recurrence across tumor sites within a patient, and site-unique high-frequency clones were also present. T-cell receptor beta clonotypes at high frequency differed largely between individual patients.

V was shortened by 5 bases and J by 8 bases, with 19 bases between the two germline ends. From germline, CDR1 is SGHKS and CDR2 YYEKEE (reference sequence). This CDR3 spans 14 amino acids. This clonotype was seen many times. Its antigen remains unidentified. Sequencing was performed on lung tumor tissue. The chain joins TRBV5-5 to TRBJ1-2, with unresolved D. The receptor was derived from a man in his forties with non-small cell lung cancer. The CDR3 spells CASRRTEGTEGYTF. CDR3 coding DNA: TGTGCCAGCAGACGAACGGAGGGTACGGAAGGCTACACCTTC.